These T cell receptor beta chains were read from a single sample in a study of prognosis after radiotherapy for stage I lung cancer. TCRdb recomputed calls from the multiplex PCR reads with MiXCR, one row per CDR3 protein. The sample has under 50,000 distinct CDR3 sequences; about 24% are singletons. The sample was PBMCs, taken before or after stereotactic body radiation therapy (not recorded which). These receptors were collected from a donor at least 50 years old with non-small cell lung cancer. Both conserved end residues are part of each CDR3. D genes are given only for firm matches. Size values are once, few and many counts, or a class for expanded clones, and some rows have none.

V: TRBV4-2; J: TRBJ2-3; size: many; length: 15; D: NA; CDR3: CASSLRGGSTDTQYF; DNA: TGTGCCAGCAGCCTTCGCGGCGGTAGCACAGATACGCAGTATTTT
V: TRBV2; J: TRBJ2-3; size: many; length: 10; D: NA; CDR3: CATWAETQYF; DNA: TGTGCCACCTGGGCGGAGACGCAGTATTTT
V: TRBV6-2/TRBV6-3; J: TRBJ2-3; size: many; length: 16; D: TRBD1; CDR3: CASIQGIAPSPDTQYF; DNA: TGTGCCAGCATACAGGGGATAGCCCCGAGCCCAGATACGCAGTATTTT
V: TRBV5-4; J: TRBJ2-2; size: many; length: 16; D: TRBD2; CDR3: CASSSQAGGQSGELFF; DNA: TGTGCCAGCAGCTCCCAGGCGGGAGGGCAATCCGGGGAGCTGTTTTTT
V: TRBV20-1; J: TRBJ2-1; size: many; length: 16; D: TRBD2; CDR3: CSARPASGSVDNEQFF; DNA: TGCAGTGCTAGACCGGCTAGCGGGAGTGTCGACAATGAGCAGTTCTTC
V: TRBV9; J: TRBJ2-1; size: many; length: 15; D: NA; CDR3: CASSVGASVYNEQFF; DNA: TGTGCCAGCAGCGTAGGTGCTAGCGTATACAATGAGCAGTTCTTC
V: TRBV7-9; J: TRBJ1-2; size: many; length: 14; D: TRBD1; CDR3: CASSFGTDNYGYTF; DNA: TGTGCCAGCAGCTTTGGGACAGATAACTATGGCTACACCTTC
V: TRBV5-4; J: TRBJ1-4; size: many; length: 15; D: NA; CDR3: CASSLDSGGDEKLFF; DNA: TGTGCCAGCAGCTTGGATTCAGGTGGGGATGAAAAACTGTTTTTT
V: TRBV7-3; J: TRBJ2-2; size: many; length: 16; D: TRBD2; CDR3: CASSLTSGGSSRELFF; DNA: TGTGCCAGCAGCTTAACCAGCGGGGGATCTTCGAGGGAGCTGTTTTTT
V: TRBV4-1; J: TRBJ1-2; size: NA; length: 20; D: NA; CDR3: CASSLRHPDHSRASNYGYTF; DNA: TGCGCCAGCAGCCTCAGGCATCCAGACCACTCTAGAGCGTCCAACTATGGCTACACCTTC
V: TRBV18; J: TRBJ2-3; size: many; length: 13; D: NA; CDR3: CASSPNSADTQYF; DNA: TGTGCCAGCTCACCAAATAGCGCAGATACGCAGTATTTT
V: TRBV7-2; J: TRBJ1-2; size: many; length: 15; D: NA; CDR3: CASSLMTPGQAGYTF; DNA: TGTGCCAGCAGCTTAATGACTCCGGGACAAGCTGGCTACACCTTC
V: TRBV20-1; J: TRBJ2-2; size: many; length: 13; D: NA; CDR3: CSARVQQNGELFF; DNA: TGCAGTGCTAGAGTCCAGCAGAACGGGGAGCTGTTTTTT
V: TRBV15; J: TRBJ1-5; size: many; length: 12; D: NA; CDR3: CATSRDYSTQHF; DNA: TGTGCCACCAGCAGAGATTATTCGACCCAGCATTTT
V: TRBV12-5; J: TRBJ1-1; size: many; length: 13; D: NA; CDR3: CASAMNMNTEAFF; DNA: TGTGCTAGTGCCATGAATATGAACACTGAAGCTTTCTTT
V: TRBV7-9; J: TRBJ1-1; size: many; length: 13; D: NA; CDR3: CASSFRADTEAFF; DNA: TGTGCCAGCAGCTTTCGAGCAGACACTGAAGCTTTCTTT
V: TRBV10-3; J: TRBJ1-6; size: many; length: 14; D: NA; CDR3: CAIRGLGGNSPLHF; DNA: TGTGCCATCAGGGGGTTGGGAGGAAATTCACCCCTCCACTTT
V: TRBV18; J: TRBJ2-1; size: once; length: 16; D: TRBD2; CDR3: CASSPPRLAGVNEQFF; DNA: TGTGCCAGCTCACCACCTCGGCTAGCGGGAGTGAATGAGCAGTTCTTC
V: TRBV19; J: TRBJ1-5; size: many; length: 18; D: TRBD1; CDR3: CASSTPGRGRFSGQPQHF; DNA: TGTGCCAGTAGTACCCCGGGGAGGGGGCGTTTTTCGGGTCAGCCCCAGCATTTT
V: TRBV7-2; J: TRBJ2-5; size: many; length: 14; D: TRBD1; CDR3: CASSLDQGAETQYF; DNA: TGTGCCAGCAGCTTAGATCAGGGGGCGGAGACCCAGTACTTC
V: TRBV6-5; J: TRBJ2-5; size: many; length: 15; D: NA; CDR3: CASSYGTSELETQYF; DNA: TGTGCCAGCAGTTACGGGACCTCGGAATTGGAGACCCAGTACTTC
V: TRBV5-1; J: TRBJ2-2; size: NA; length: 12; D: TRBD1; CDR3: CASSGTVGELFF; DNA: TGCGCCAGCAGCGGGACAGTAGGGGAGCTGTTTTTT
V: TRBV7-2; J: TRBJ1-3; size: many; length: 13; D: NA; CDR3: CASSLGLENTIYF; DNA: TGTGCCAGCAGCTTGGGACTAGAAAACACCATATATTTT
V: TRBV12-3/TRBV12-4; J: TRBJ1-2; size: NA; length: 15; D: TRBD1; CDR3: CASSFTGGSLYGYTF; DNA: TGTGCCAGCAGTTTCACAGGGGGGTCCCTTTATGGCTACACCTTC
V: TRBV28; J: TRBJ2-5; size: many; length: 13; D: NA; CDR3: CASREGTQETQYF; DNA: TGTGCCAGCAGGGAGGGGACTCAAGAGACCCAGTACTTC
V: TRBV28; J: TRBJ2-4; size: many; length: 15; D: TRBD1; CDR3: CASSAQGAAKNIQYF; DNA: TGTGCCAGCAGTGCCCAGGGGGCGGCCAAAAACATTCAGTACTTC
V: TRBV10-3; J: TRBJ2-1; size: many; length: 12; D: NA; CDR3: CATGQGGDEQFF; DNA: TGTGCCACGGGCCAGGGAGGCGATGAGCAGTTCTTC